The present T cell receptor (beta chain) was sequenced within a study of blood T cell repertoires in COVID-19 (dated by TCRdb to about 2020). For context, the study as a whole: Samples from collaborators originated in the United States, Italy and Spain and spanned both the acute and convalescent phases of COVID-19. Sample metadata almost always included a de-identified subject ID, COVID-19 status, age in years and sex. The material from the prospective study consisted of cDNA or gDNA derived from T cells, B-cell-depleted T cells, or PBMCs. Samples came from the ongoing ImmuneRACE study (first 160 participants) plus 1,254 subjects from 6 global collaborators. HLA class I and class II types, where available, came from metadata supplied by the sample provider rather than from assay-based typing. A freely available public database, intended as a resource for researchers studying the immune response to SARS-CoV-2, is where the repertoires were released. Subjects who had been exposed to COVID-19, were actively infected with it, or had recovered from it provided the deeply sampled blood TCRbeta repertoires that made up the dataset.

What the work shows at the level of the full study, not this receptor alone: The amount of clinical and demographic metadata varied by source and participant and was provided uncurated.

Including the terminal cysteine and phenylalanine, the CDR3 comprises 15 residues. Just the 45-base CDR3 DNA is kept, in frame starting at base 1. CDR1 and CDR2 are drawn from the germline V gene (reference sequence): LNHDA, SQIVND. Germline trimming amounts to 7 bases on V and 6 bases on J, with 8 as the count of junction bases outside the gene matches. The immunoSEQ Assay, a bias-controlled multiplex PCR, was used to amplify TCRbeta CDR3 regions from genomic DNA. The study's processing was this. Within the assay, amplification of reference gene primers was used to estimate how many nucleated cells each sample contained. To quantify the absolute abundance of each unique TCRbeta CDR3 rearrangement, sequence reads were collapsed and filtered. For each sample, productive Simpson clonality was calculated by taking the square root of Simpson's diversity index across productive rearrangements. Imported from immuneACCESS, the table was reduced by TCRdb to in-frame sequences with V and J called. These copies leave out some clones; in studies compared against another copy, an unresolved V gene accounts for under half, and the cause of the remainder is not known. The D gene and trimming were derived from the DNA, and the V and J assignments and clone size from that table. Recorded for this sample are some 110,000 clones; around 83% of them occurred a single time. The ten most abundant clones make up roughly 7.7% of the sample.

The collaborating institutions used their own protocols to collect whole blood in K2EDTA tubes. Collaborator samples were shipped for TCRbeta analysis as frozen whole blood, isolated PBMCs, or DNA extracted from either sample type. This clone has only a few counts. Its antigen specificity is not known. No per-base quality is available; no much larger clone lies one base away. This chain joins TRBV19 to TRBJ2-1, and 11 junctional nucleotides match TRBD2. Material: peripheral blood. The sequence came from a man between 65 and 85 years old with acute or convalescent COVID-19. The DNA reads TGTGCCAGTACCACGGGGACTAGCGGCACCAATGAGCAGTTCTTC. This gives the protein CASTTGTSGTNEQFF. With all but the CDR3 taken from the reference TRBV19 and TRBJ2-1 genes, the full variable domain is: DGGITQSPKYLFRKEGQNVTLSCEQNLNHDAMYWYRQDPGQGLRLIYYSQIVNDFQKGDIAEGYSVSREKKESFPLTVTSAQKNPTAFYLCASTTGTSGTNEQFFGPGTRLTVL.